The clone carrying this T cell receptor (beta chain) was detected a few times. This CDR3 has 14 residues. In germline, CDR1 is WNHNN, CDR2 SYGVQD (reference sequence). The V and J ends lost 5 bases and 10 bases respectively, with 18 bases between them. This specimen comes from a study of immune characterization of retroperitoneal liposarcoma. TCRdb re-called the PCR reads with MiXCR, one entry per CDR3 protein. The table records roughly 20,000 distinct CDR3 sequences, approximately 40% of them present only once. The sequenced sample was blood. The genes are TRBV10-1 and TRBJ2-1; no firm D call. The sequence derives from a male donor with retroperitoneal liposarcoma. This CDR3 is CASSQSVGSDEQFF. In DNA form, the CDR3 reads TGCGCCAGCAGTCAATCGGTTGGTAGTGACGAGCAGTTCTTC.